The T cell receptor beta chain described here comes from a study of blood T cell repertoires in COVID-19. Study overall: Italy, Spain and the United States were the sources of the convalescent and acute COVID-19 samples. From T cells, B-cell-depleted T cells, or PBMCs came the material, which was cDNA or gDNA.

Germline V lookup: CDR1 MNHEY, CDR2 SMNVEV (reference sequence). V was cut by 6 bases and J by 4 bases, with 7 bases left in between. The CDR3 spans 12 residues. Study processing details: Amplification with reference gene primers provided the estimates of nucleated cell counts. TCRdb's table, derived via immunoSEQ multiplex PCR, lists solely in-frame clones and lacks some. V and J calls plus clone size are reproduced from that table; the DNA served to infer D and trimming. Of some 200,000 clones detected, 84% appear once; the ten largest clones hold 15% to 20%. The TCR sequence derives from a woman of 80 years or more with active or convalescent COVID-19. V gene TRBV27 combines with J gene TRBJ1-5; TRBD1 is a possible D gene (6 bases). Sequences were obtained from peripheral blood. The chain's CDR3 is CASRTGNQPQHF. As DNA, the CDR3 is TGTGCCAGCAGAACAGGGAATCAGCCCCAGCATTTT.